The 18 T cell receptor beta chains below were found in one sample sequenced in a study of blood T cell repertoires in COVID-19. Here immunoSEQ multiplex PCR was the method, and the copy in TCRdb shows in-frame clones only, minus some. The profile shows 200,000 to 250,000 clones, around 83% of them singletons. Sequencing was performed on peripheral blood. Receptors originate from a middle-aged woman who had recovered from COVID-19.

The chain is built from TRBV7-2 and TRBJ2-7, with a tentative D call TRBD1 (6 bases). CDR3 length: 14 residues. With 5 bases removed from V and 0 bases from J, the gap between germline ends came to 11 bases. Germline CDR1 is SGHTA and CDR2 is FQGNSA. CDR3 nucleotides: TGTGCCAGCAGCCAACGACAGGACTCCTACGAGCAGTACTTC. Residues: CASSQRQDSYEQYF. The entire variable domain, with the rest obtained from reference TRBV7-2 and TRBJ2-7, is as follows: GAGVSQSPSNKVTEKGKDVELRCDPISGHTALYWYRQSLGQGLEFLIYFQGNSAPDKSGLPSDRFSAERTGGSVSTLTIQRTQQEDSAVYLCASSQRQDSYEQYFGPGTRLTVT.

The chain is built from TRBV3-1 (or the pseudogene TRBV3-2) and TRBJ1-5; D uncertain. V was cut by 0 bases and J by 0 bases, with 9 bases left in between. The CDR3 loop spans 16 amino acids. Germline CDR1 LGHDT, CDR2 YNNKEL (reference sequence). The CDR3 coding sequence is TGTGCCAGCAGCCAAGATGCCGCGGATAGCAATCAGCCCCAGCATTTT. It codes for CASSQDAADSNQPQHF.

The rearrangement uses TRBV5-1 and TRBJ2-3; 12 nucleotides line up with TRBD2. The CDR3 runs to 14 residues. CDR1 and CDR2 (germline): SGHRS, YFSETQ. V gave up 4 bases and J gave up 4 bases; unmatched junction bases: 1. CDR3 in amino acids: CASSPSGGADTQYF. As DNA, the CDR3 is TGCGCCAGCAGCCCTAGCGGGGGGGCAGATACGCAGTATTTT.

The genes are TRBV7-6 and TRBJ2-3, with D possibly matching TRBD1 (5 bases). CDR1 and CDR2 from the germline V gene are SGHVS and FNYEAQ. V was cut by 0 bases and J by 0 bases, with 10 bases left in between. CDR3 length equals 16 residues. CDR3: CASSLAGPPSTDTQYF. The CDR3 nucleotides are TGTGCCAGCAGCTTAGCGGGGCCTCCTAGCACAGATACGCAGTATTTT.

V usage is TRBV7-2 and J usage is TRBJ1-1; TRBD1 aligns across 8 bases. V shed 2 bases and J 1 base; nucleotides not matched to a gene: 3. CDR3 length equals 15 residues. Germline lookup yields CDR1 SGHTA and CDR2 FQGNSA. CDR3 DNA sequence: TGTGCCAGCAGCTTATCAGGGGGCAGGAACACTGAAGCTTTCTTT. This gives the protein CASSLSGGRNTEAFF.

The chain links TRBV19 to TRBJ1-6; D ambiguous. Germline V gives CDR1 LNHDA, CDR2 SQIVND (reference sequence). The CDR3 sequence is 14 residues long. Trimming removed 7 bases from V and 8 bases from J, with 15 bases in between. The CDR3 DNA is TGTGCCAGTACCTTCGGAGGGCCCTATTCACCCCTCCACTTT. This encodes CASTFGGPYSPLHF. The full variable domain, with the rest looked up from reference TRBV19 and TRBJ1-6, is DGGITQSPKYLFRKEGQNVTLSCEQNLNHDAMYWYRQDPGQGLRLIYYSQIVNDFQKGDIAEGYSVSREKKESFPLTVTSAQKNPTAFYLCASTFGGPYSPLHFGNGTRLTVT.

The rearrangement uses TRBV6-1 and TRBJ2-5; D remains unclear. The germline V gene has CDR1 MNHNS and CDR2 SASEGT. The CDR3 runs 14 residues. The V end lost 4 bases, the J end lost 1 base, and 10 bases lay between the germline ends. Here the CDR3 DNA reads TGTGCCAGCAGTGGTGGCTTTGGCCAAGAGACCCAGTACTTC. Translating it yields CASSGGFGQETQYF.

This chain connects TRBV2 to TRBJ1-2; a possible D gene is TRBD1 (6 bases). The CDR3 spans 15 residues. Between the trimmed V and J ends, which lost 6 bases and 2 bases, there was a span of 16 bases. The germline V gene encodes CDR1 SNHLY and CDR2 FYNNEI. DNA for the CDR3: TGTGCCAGCAGGGCCGTGGGGGGGCTGAACTATGGCTACACCTTC. Protein: CASRAVGGLNYGYTF. Complete variable domain (other parts from reference TRBV2 and TRBJ1-2): EPEVTQTPSHQVTQMGQEVILRCVPISNHLYFYWYRQILGQKVEFLVSFYNNEISEKSEIFDDQFSVERPDGSNFTLKIRSTKLEDSAMYFCASRAVGGLNYGYTFGSGTRLTVV.

The V gene is TRBV18, the J gene TRBJ2-3; 9 nucleotides align to TRBD1. Germline CDR1 and CDR2: KGHSH and LQKENI. The CDR3 extends over 18 amino acids. J lost 4 bases, V lost 4 bases, and 15 bases had no gene match. The CDR3 nucleotides read TGTGCCAGCTCACAAGACAGGGGGGAGCGAGTCTTCTCAGATACGCAGTATTTT. This sequence encodes CASSQDRGERVFSDTQYF.

This clone has just a few counts. The chain links TRBV5-1 to TRBJ2-5; a possible D gene is TRBD2 (5 bases). The V end was cut by 2 bases, the J end by 5 bases, with 19 bases between. Germline V CDR1 and CDR2: SGHRS, YFSETQ. The CDR3 has 16 residues. CDR3: CASSFLILESGETQYF. The CDR3 coding sequence is TGCGCCAGCAGCTTTCTTATACTAGAGTCGGGGGAGACCCAGTACTTC.

The chain uses TRBV18 and TRBJ1-5; 9 nucleotides align to TRBD1. Trimming at V came to 4 bases and at J to 7 bases, leaving 2 bases not matched to a gene. Germline CDR1 KGHSH, CDR2 LQKENI. This CDR3 has 13 residues. CDR3 region: CASSLQGAQPQHF. CDR3 nucleotides: TGTGCCAGCTCACTACAGGGGGCCCAGCCCCAGCATTTT.

The rearrangement joins TRBV11-3 to TRBJ1-2; D possibly corresponds to TRBD1 (6 bases). V lost 5 bases and J 4 bases, leaving 11 bases between the germline ends. Germline V gene sequence: CDR1 SGHNT, CDR2 YENEEA. CDR3 size: 13 residues. The CDR3 sequence: CASSRDRFYGYTF. CDR3 DNA: TGTGCCAGCAGCCGAGACAGGTTCTATGGCTACACCTTC. Full variable domain (remainder filled in from reference TRBV11-3 and TRBJ1-2): EAGVVQSPRYKIIEKKQPVAFWCNPISGHNTLYWYLQNLGQGPELLIRYENEEAVDDSQLPKDRFSAERLKGVDSTLKIQPAELGDSAVYLCASSRDRFYGYTFGSGTRLTVV.

The chain employs TRBV6-6 and TRBJ1-2; the match to TRBD1 covers 7 bases. CDR3 length: 14 residues. Germline loops: CDR1 MNHNY, CDR2 SVGAGI (reference sequence). With V trimmed by 6 bases and J by 5 bases, 9 bases remained unmatched. CDR3 sequence: CASRTQGGGYGYTF. CDR3 nucleotide sequence: TGTGCCAGCAGAACTCAGGGGGGAGGATATGGCTACACCTTC.

Here the CDR3 DNA reads TGTGCGGTTTCCTCCCCAGCGGGGGGGCGCAGGACCGGGGAGCTGTTTTTT. Its translation: CAVSSPAGGRRTGELFF. The rearrangement joins TRBV12-1 to TRBJ2-2; the table's D gene call, TRBD2, was not cross checked with the DNA. TRBV12-1 is labeled a pseudogene. The CDR3 has 17 amino acids.

This chain uses TRBV19 with TRBJ1-6; 8 nucleotides match TRBD1. CDR1 and CDR2 from the germline V gene are LNHDA and SQIVND (reference sequence). V lost 6 bases, J lost 10 bases, and 14 bases stayed unmatched. The CDR3 is 16 amino acids. The CDR3 nucleotides read TGTGCCAGTAGCCCACGAACCGGGACAGGAGACTCACCCCTCCACTTT. Translation gives CASSPRTGTGDSPLHF.

This clone was picked up one time. The V and J genes are TRBV5-1 and TRBJ1-1; D is ambiguous. Germline-derived CDR1 and CDR2 are SGHRS and YFSETQ. The CDR3 is made up of 15 amino acids. V shed 1 base and J shed 7 bases, with 17 bases lying between them. The CDR3, as DNA: TGCGCCAGCAGCTTGTTGGGTCCAGAAACTAATGAAGCTTTCTTT. Protein: CASSLLGPETNEAFF.

The chain carries TRBV6-5 and TRBJ1-2; TRBD1 matches 7 bases. The trim removed 6 bases at V and 0 bases at J, leaving 4 bases unmatched. The CDR3 loop spans 14 amino acids. Germline V gives CDR1 MNHEY, CDR2 SVGAGI. The CDR3 is CASSTTGTNYGYTF. CDR3 sequence (DNA): TGTGCCAGCAGCACGACAGGGACTAACTATGGCTACACCTTC.

This chain connects TRBV7-2 to TRBJ1-2; TRBD1 is a possible D gene (5 bases). The CDR3 consists of 13 residues. CDR1 and CDR2 (germline): SGHTA, FQGNSA. The V and J ends lost 3 bases and 2 bases respectively, with 7 bases between them. The DNA for the CDR3 is TGTGCCAGCAGCTTGGGGGGGAACTATGGCTACACCTTC. Translated: CASSLGGNYGYTF.